The T cell receptor (beta chain) described here comes from a study of beta chain features in type 1 diabetes. The study, taken as a whole, reports: Moderate yet significant TCRB CDR3 shortening was seen in Type 1 diabetes patients in all four CD4+ subsets.

The study reverse transcribed the entire isolated RNA, so it sequenced expressed TCRB transcripts. About 3.7 million reads, on average, came from each naive, central memory and regulatory T cell sample. This table comes from immunoSEQ multiplex PCR, and its TCRdb copy is limited to in-frame clones, with some not included. This table holds roughly 400,000 clones, roughly a tenth found once. Germline V gene lookup returns CDR1 SGHRS and CDR2 YFSETQ. The CDR3 is made up of 15 amino acids. V lost 6 bases and J 4 bases, leaving 19 bases between the germline ends. In its sample, this clone was seen a few times. Its antigen remains unknown.

Sequenced material: central memory CD4+ T cells from blood. The V and J genes are TRBV5-1 and TRBJ2-5; D remains ambiguous. This receptor was taken from a man aged 25 to 40 with type 1 diabetes. In DNA, the CDR3 is TGCGCCAGCACCCGGTTGCGCACCTATGGAGAGACCCAGTACTTC. Protein sequence: CASTRLRTYGETQYF.